This T cell receptor (beta chain) was recorded in a study of blood T cell repertoires in COVID-19. Sequencing used immunoSEQ multiplex PCR; TCRdb keeps in-frame clones, though not all of them. The table records under 400,000 clones, approximately 91% of them present only once. J lost 7 bases, V lost 5 bases, and 13 bases had no gene match. Germline V gene data show CDR1 as KGHDR and CDR2 as SFDVKD. The CDR3 spans 18 residues. The rearrangement links TRBV24-1 to TRBJ2-1; 13 bases align to TRBD2. The receptor's source is a woman aged 25-40 years who had been exposed to COVID-19. The source material was PBMCs or T cells enriched from blood (not recorded which). This CDR3 is CATSVPPLAGGPFNEQFF. CDR3 nucleotides: TGTGCCACCAGTGTCCCCCCACTAGCGGGAGGGCCTTTTAATGAGCAGTTCTTC.